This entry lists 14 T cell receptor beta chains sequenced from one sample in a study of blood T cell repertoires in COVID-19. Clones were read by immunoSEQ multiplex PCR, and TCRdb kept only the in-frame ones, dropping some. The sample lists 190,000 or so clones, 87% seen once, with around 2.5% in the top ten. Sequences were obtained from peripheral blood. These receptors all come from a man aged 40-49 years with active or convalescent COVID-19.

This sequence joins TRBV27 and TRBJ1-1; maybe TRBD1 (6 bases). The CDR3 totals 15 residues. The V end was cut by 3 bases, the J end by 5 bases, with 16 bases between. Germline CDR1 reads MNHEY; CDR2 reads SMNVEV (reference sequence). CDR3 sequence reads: CASSLGDRTETEAFF. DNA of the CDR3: TGTGCCAGCAGTTTGGGAGATCGGACAGAAACTGAAGCTTTCTTT.

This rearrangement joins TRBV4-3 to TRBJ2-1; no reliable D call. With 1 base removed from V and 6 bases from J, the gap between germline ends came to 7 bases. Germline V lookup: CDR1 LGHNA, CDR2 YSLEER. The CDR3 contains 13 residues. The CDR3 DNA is TGCGCCAGCAGCCAAGTATCGGGCAATGAGCAGTTCTTC. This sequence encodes CASSQVSGNEQFF.

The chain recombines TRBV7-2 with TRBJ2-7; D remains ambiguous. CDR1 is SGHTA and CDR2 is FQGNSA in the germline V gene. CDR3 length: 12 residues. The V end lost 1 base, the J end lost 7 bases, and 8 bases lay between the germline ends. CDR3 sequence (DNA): TGTGCCAGCAGCTTAGGGCCCCTGGAGCAGTACTTC. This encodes CASSLGPLEQYF.

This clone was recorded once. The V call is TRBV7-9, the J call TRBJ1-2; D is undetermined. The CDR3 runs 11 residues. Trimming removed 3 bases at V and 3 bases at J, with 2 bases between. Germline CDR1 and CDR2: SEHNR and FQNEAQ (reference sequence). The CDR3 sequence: CASSFDYGYTF. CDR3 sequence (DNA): TGTGCCAGCAGCTTCGACTATGGCTACACCTTC. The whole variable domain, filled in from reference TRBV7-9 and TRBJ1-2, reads DTGVSQNPRHKITKRGQNVTFRCDPISEHNRLYWYRQTLGQGPEFLTYFQNEAQLEKSRLLSDRFSAERPKGSFSTLEIQRTEQGDSAMYLCASSFDYGYTFGSGTRLTVV.

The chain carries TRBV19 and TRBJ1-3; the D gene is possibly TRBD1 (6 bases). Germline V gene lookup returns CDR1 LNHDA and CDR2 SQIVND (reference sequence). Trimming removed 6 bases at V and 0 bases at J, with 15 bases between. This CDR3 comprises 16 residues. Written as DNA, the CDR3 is TGTGCCAGTAGCAAGAAGGCAGGGGTCTCTGGAAACACCATATATTTT. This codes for CASSKKAGVSGNTIYF.

The CDR3 loop is CASGGGTNEKLFF. In DNA form, the CDR3 reads TGCGCCAGCGGAGGGGGCACCAATGAAAAACTGTTTTTT. J is TRBJ1-4 and V is TRBV5-1; the match to TRBD1 covers 7 bases. V lost 7 bases to trimming and J lost 5 bases; unmatched junction nucleotides: 5. Germline V CDR1 and CDR2: SGHRS, YFSETQ. The CDR3 covers 13 residues.

In DNA form, the CDR3 reads TGTGCCATCAGTGACCTTAAGACAGGGGTCCAAGAGACCCAGTACTTC. Residues: CAISDLKTGVQETQYF. The chain is built from TRBV10-3 and TRBJ2-5, with 8 bases aligning to TRBD1. The V gene end was trimmed by 3 bases and the J gene end by 1 base; junction bases not matched to a gene: 7. The CDR3 is 16 amino acids. Germline V gene lookup returns CDR1 ENHRY and CDR2 SYGVKD.

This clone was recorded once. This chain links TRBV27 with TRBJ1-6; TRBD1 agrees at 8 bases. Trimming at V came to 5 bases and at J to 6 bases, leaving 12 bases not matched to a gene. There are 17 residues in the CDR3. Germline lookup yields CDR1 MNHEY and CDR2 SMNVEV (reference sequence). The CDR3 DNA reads TGTGCCAGCAGTCTCCTGCCTCCCGGACAGGGTAATTCACCCCTCCACTTT. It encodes CASSLLPPGQGNSPLHF.

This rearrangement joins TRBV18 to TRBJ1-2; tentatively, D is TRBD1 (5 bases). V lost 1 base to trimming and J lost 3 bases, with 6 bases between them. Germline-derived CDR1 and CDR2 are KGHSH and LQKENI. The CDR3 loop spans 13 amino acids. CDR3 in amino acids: CASSPQTDYGYTF. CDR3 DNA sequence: TGTGCCAGCTCACCACAGACAGACTATGGCTACACCTTC. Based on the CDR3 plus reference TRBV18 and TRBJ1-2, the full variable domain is NAGVMQNPRHLVRRRGQEARLRCSPMKGHSHVYWYRQLPEEGLKFMVYLQKENIIDESGMPKERFSAEFPKEGPSILRIQQVVRGDSAAYFCASSPQTDYGYTFGSGTRLTVV.

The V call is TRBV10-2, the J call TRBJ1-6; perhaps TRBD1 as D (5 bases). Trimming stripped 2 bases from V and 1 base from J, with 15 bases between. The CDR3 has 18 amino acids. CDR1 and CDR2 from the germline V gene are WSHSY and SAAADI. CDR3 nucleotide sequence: TGCGCCAGCAGTGAGGGAGGGGCGGCCAGGTCCTATAATTCACCCCTCCACTTT. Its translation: CASSEGGAARSYNSPLHF.

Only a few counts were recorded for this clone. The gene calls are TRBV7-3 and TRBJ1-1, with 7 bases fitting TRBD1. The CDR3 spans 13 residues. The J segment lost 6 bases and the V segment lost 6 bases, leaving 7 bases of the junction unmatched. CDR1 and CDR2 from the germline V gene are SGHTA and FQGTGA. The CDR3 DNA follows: TGTGCCAGCAGTTTGGGACAGCAATCTGAAGCTTTCTTT. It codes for CASSLGQQSEAFF.

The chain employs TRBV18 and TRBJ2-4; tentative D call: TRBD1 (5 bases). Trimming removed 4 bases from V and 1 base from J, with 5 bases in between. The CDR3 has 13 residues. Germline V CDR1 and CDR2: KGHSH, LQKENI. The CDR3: CASSQGAKNIQYF. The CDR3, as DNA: TGTGCCAGCTCACAGGGGGCCAAAAACATTCAGTACTTC.

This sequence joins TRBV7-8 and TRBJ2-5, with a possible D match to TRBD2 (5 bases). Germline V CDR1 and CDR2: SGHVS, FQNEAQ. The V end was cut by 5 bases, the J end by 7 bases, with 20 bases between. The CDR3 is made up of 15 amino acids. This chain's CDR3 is CASSPVGPAGVTQYF. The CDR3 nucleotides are TGTGCCAGCAGCCCTGTGGGCCCCGCCGGGGTGACCCAGTACTTC.

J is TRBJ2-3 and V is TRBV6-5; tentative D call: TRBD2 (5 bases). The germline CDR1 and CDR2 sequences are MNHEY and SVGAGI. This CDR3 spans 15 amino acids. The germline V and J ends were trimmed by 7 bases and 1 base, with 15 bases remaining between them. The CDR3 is CASKIKGAGTDTQYF. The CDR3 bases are TGTGCCAGCAAAATCAAGGGAGCAGGCACAGATACGCAGTATTTT.